Shown below are 7 T cell receptor beta chains from a single sample sequenced in a study of blood T cells in healthy people across ages. The authors ran a second PCR of roughly 6 to 12 cycles using a sample-barcoded 5' primer and a J-beta primer mix. TCRdb called the 5' RACE reads again in MiXCR, with one record for every CDR3 protein. This sample has about 1,400,000 distinct CDR3 sequences, with approximately 60% found just once. Sequenced: blood. Receptor source: a man aged 18 to 30 in good health.

The rearrangement links TRBV27 to TRBJ2-3, with D possibly being TRBD1 or TRBD2 (6 bases each). V shed 5 bases and J shed 2 bases, with 17 bases lying between them. Germline V lookup: CDR1 MNHEY, CDR2 SMNVEV (reference sequence). The CDR3 sequence is 16 residues long. The CDR3 sequence is CASSRGGNGFTDTQYF. The CDR3 region has the DNA TGTGCCAGCAGTAGAGGGGGGAACGGCTTCACAGATACGCAGTATTTT.

This clonotype has just a few counts. V usage is TRBV5-4 and J usage is TRBJ2-3; D gene ambiguous. Germline CDR1 reads SGHNT; CDR2 reads YYREEE (reference sequence). This CDR3 spans 15 amino acids. Trimming pared 5 bases from V and 2 bases from J, leaving 15 bases between. The CDR3 protein is CASSIRASTTDTQYF. The CDR3 DNA reads as TGTGCCAGCAGTATTCGGGCCTCGACCACAGATACGCAGTATTTT.

The genes are TRBV27 and TRBJ2-1; 7 bases match TRBD1. The CDR3 has 14 amino acids. Per germline, CDR1 MNHEY and CDR2 SMNVEV (reference sequence). J gave up 13 bases and V 6 bases, and 15 bases lay outside the gene matches. CDR3: CASSPGTEQETQFF. For the CDR3, the DNA is TGTGCCAGCAGCCCCGGGACAGAACAAGAGACCCAGTTCTTC.

The V gene is TRBV6-1, the J gene TRBJ2-3; no definite D call. The V and J ends lost 8 bases and 0 bases respectively, with 12 bases between them. This CDR3 is 14 amino acids long. CDR1 is MNHNS and CDR2 is SASEGT in the germline V gene. Here the CDR3 reads CASGVMSSTDTQYF. For the CDR3, the DNA is TGTGCCAGCGGAGTTATGTCTAGCACAGATACGCAGTATTTT.

The chain combines TRBV29-1 with TRBJ1-2; 8 bases line up with TRBD1. Germline V gene lookup returns CDR1 SQVTM and CDR2 ANQGSEA. The CDR3 runs 15 residues. The trim removed 6 bases at V and 8 bases at J, leaving 17 bases unmatched. As DNA, the CDR3 is TGCAGCGTCGCACTACCCGACAGGGGTCTGAAGGGCTACACCTTC. It is translated as CSVALPDRGLKGYTF.

The rearrangement links TRBV10-3 to TRBJ2-3; D gene ambiguous. V lost 10 bases, J lost 0 bases, and 11 bases lay in between. In germline, CDR1 is ENHRY, CDR2 SYGVKD. The CDR3 extends over 13 amino acids. Here the CDR3 reads CATSAESTDTQYF. CDR3 nucleotides: TGTGCCACATCGGCTGAGAGCACAGATACGCAGTATTTT.

The chain combines TRBV4-3 with TRBJ2-5, with 11 bases identical to TRBD1. The CDR3 length is 16 residues. Unmatched junction bases numbered 4, after V lost 0 bases and J lost 4 bases. Germline V gives CDR1 LGHNA, CDR2 YSLEER. CDR3 in amino acids: CASSQDRTGGAETQYF. As DNA, the CDR3 is TGCGCCAGCAGCCAAGATCGGACAGGGGGCGCAGAGACCCAGTACTTC.